These 6 T cell receptor beta chains were all obtained from the same sample, sequenced in a study of tumor-infiltrating lymphocytes in primary liver carcinoma (dated by TCRdb to 2016 to 2017). For sequencing, an Illumina HiSeq 2500 was employed. Starting from about 550 ng total RNA, TCRbeta-specific cDNA was produced by reverse transcription with a constant-region primer and ProtoScript II reverse transcriptase. TCRbeta libraries were built with three nested multiplex PCR rounds, a slightly modified ARM-PCR procedure. The first two PCR rounds used multiplex TRBV1-TRBV30 forward primers with a Cbeta reverse primer, each for roughly 11 cycles. TCRdb itself trimmed the public reads at Q25 with fastp, ran MiXCR and retained productive beta chains. Identical CDR3 proteins give one entry, which carries the most common genes and DNA. A total of over 95,000 distinct CDR3 sequences appear in this sample, 55% to 75% of them only once. Of the sample, 9.5% to 10% is held by the ten largest clones.

Without any cell sorting, total RNA and DNA were co-extracted from approximately 20-30 mg of bulk tissue using the AllPrep DNA/RNA mini kit. The sequencing input was liver tumor tissue from sampling region 5. What this sample's cell subset or site label stands for: tumor region T5, tumor centre. The receptors were gathered from a woman aged 55-69 years with primary liver carcinoma and hepatitis B virus infection.

In the case of this clonotype: Just one base apart from a much larger clone, this may be a read error. This rearrangement joins TRBV7-8 to TRBJ2-5; maybe TRBD1 (5 bases). Per germline, CDR1 SGHVS and CDR2 FQNEAQ. This CDR3 comprises 15 residues. The CDR3 is CASCLSWQPGETQYF. In DNA form, the CDR3 reads TGTGCCAGCTGCTTATCCTGGCAGCCAGGGGAGACCCAGTACTTC.

Worth noting for this clonotype: One end of the junction is discordant with germline, which a read error may explain. The chain employs TRBV12-3 or TRBV12-4 and TRBJ2-7, with no clear D. The CDR3 contains 13 residues. CDR3 sequence: CASSFQAPYEQHF. CDR3 sequence (DNA): TGTGCCAGCAGTTTTCAGGCCCCCTACGAGCAGCACTTC.

In its sample, this clonotype was seen once. The gene calls are TRBV5-5 and TRBJ2-2; 7 positions agree with TRBD1. The V segment lost 6 bases and the J segment 3 bases; nucleotides outside the gene matches: 8. The CDR3 runs to 15 residues. Germline V lookup: CDR1 SGHKS, CDR2 YYEKEE (reference sequence). CDR3 sequence reads: CASMAGTEDTGELFF. Here the CDR3 DNA reads TGTGCCAGCATGGCCGGGACAGAGGACACCGGGGAGCTGTTTTTT.

This clonotype has a count of ten or more. The chain links TRBV6-6 to TRBJ1-2; 8 bases agree with TRBD1. Trimming at V came to 0 bases and at J to 8 bases, leaving 2 bases not matched to a gene. Germline CDR1 MNHNY, CDR2 SVGAGI (reference sequence). The CDR3 has 13 residues. CDR3 in DNA: TGTGCCAGCAGTTACTCACAGGGGGGCGGCTACACCTTC. Amino acid sequence: CASSYSQGGGYTF.

Turning to this clonotype: A read error may produce the germline difference seen at one junction end. This rearrangement joins TRBV6-2 or TRBV6-3 to TRBJ2-5, with 9 bases matching TRBD2. CDR1 is MNHEY and CDR2 is SVGEGT in the germline V gene. The CDR3 contains 19 residues. The DNA of the CDR3 is TGTGCCAGCAGCTCCTACTGTATTAGCGGGAGTTCTACTAGGGAGATCCAGTACTTC. Translating gives CASSSYCISGSSTREIQYF.

This chain uses TRBV7-9 with TRBJ2-1; either TRBD1 or TRBD2 may supply D (5 bases each). Trimming took off 1 base at V and 2 bases at J, with 15 bases between the two ends. Per the germline V gene, CDR1 is SEHNR and CDR2 is FQNEAQ (reference sequence). CDR3 length equals 17 residues. The CDR3 DNA follows: TGTGCCAGCAGCTTAGGTGGTTTTATGGGACCCTACAATGAGCAGTTCTTC. It specifies CASSLGGFMGPYNEQFF.